This TCR beta chain derives from a study of blood T cell repertoires in COVID-19. Data came from immunoSEQ multiplex PCR; TCRdb stores just in-frame clones and leaves some out. Here the sample spans more than 110,000 clones, around three quarters being singletons. Germline CDR1 and CDR2: SGDLS and YYNGEE. The CDR3 length is 15 residues. V dropped 0 bases and J dropped 7; count of bases not matched to a gene: 6. This sequence originates from a man aged 55 to 69 with acute or convalescent COVID-19. Sequencing used peripheral blood. V and J are TRBV9 and TRBJ2-1; the match to TRBD1 covers 8 bases. CDR3 in DNA: TGTGCCAGCAGCGTAGGGCAGGGGGCGGGAAATGAGCAGTTCTTC. This encodes CASSVGQGAGNEQFF.